Ten or more counts support the clone carrying this T cell receptor (beta chain). What it recognizes is unknown. This sample is part of a study of CD8 T cells in ankylosing spondylitis. Making the TCR beta libraries involved quantitative 5'-RACE with molecular barcodes. TCRdb re-analysed the 5' RACE reads in MiXCR, keeping a single row per CDR3 protein. The sample holds over 100,000 distinct CDR3 sequences, roughly 7.3% seen once. Study results and caveats: Peripheral blood held disease-linked clones only at relatively low frequency, and these were CD8+. Disease-linked clones reportedly showed significant enrichment in matched ankylosing spondylitis synovial fluid.

The V and J ends lost 3 bases and 4 bases respectively, with 18 bases between them. There are 16 residues in the CDR3. The receptor was isolated from a male donor with ankylosing spondylitis or in good health (not recorded which). Specimen: blood, either unsorted or a sorted T cell fraction (not recorded which). The chain employs TRBV12-3 or TRBV12-4 and TRBJ1-1; D call uncertain. This CDR3 is CASSFGRRLEGTEAFF. The CDR3, as DNA: TGTGCCAGCAGTTTTGGGCGGCGACTAGAAGGCACTGAAGCTTTCTTT.